The 2 T cell receptor beta chains below come from one sample, sequenced in a study of T cells in Graves' hyperthyroidism and ophthalmopathy. Amplified TCR beta CDR3 regions came from RNA transcripts. First-round RT-PCR targeting the TCR CDR3 was performed with the HTBI primer set. TCRdb re-called the multiplex PCR reads through MiXCR, storing one row per CDR3 protein. The sample consists of approximately 210,000 distinct CDR3 sequences, approximately 17% of them appearing once. Material for sequencing was blood. These receptor sequences come from a man over 45 with Graves' hyperthyroidism.

This clonotype has a count of ten or more. The CDR3 sequence: CASSQTIGSPLHF. The CDR3 region has the DNA TGTGCCAGCAGCCAAACGATAGGTTCACCCCTCCACTTT. The chain combines TRBV3-1 with TRBJ1-6, with D uncertain. The CDR3 is 13 amino acids. V shed 2 bases and J shed 9 bases, with 8 bases lying between them. CDR1 is LGHDT, CDR2 YNNKEL, per germline (reference sequence). Looking up the rest from reference TRBV3-1 and TRBJ1-6 gives the full variable domain: DTAVSQTPKYLVTQMGNDKSIKCEQNLGHDTMYWYKQDSKKFLKIMFSYNNKELIINETVPNRFSPKSPDKAHLNLHINSLELGDSAVYFCASSQTIGSPLHFGNGTRLTVT.

This clonotype was seen at least ten times. At one end, the junction sequence differs from germline, possibly due to a read error. The chain joins TRBV28 to TRBJ1-5; 8 nucleotides match TRBD1. This CDR3 contains 14 residues. The V gene's germline CDR1 is MDHEN and CDR2 SYDVKM. In DNA, the CDR3 is TGTGCCAGCAGCCTGGGACAGGCGAATCGGCCCCAGCATTTT. Its protein product is CASSLGQANRPQHF.